The present entry profiles one T cell receptor beta chain with its context. Its antigen is currently unknown. The authors reverse transcribed all of the isolated RNA, so sequencing captured expressed TCRB transcripts. The method was immunoSEQ multiplex PCR; TCRdb's version includes in-frame clones alone and lacks a portion of them. The sample holds 160,000 or so clones; approximately 9.1% are singletons and the top ten take under 0.75%. The data are from a study of beta chain features in type 1 diabetes. The germline V and J ends were trimmed by 0 bases and 0 bases, with 11 bases remaining between them. There are 16 residues in the CDR3. Germline CDR1 SGHTA, CDR2 FQGNSA. Study-level points and caveats: Type 1 diabetes patients had moderately but significantly shorter TCRB CDR3s in all four CD4+ subsets.

This chain uses TRBV7-2 with TRBJ1-1; D is possibly TRBD1 (5 bases). Sequences were obtained from central memory CD4+ T cells from blood. This TCR was sampled from a woman in her twenties or thirties with type 1 diabetes. For the CDR3, the DNA is TGTGCCAGCAGCTTAGCAGTAGGGGAATTGAACACTGAAGCTTTCTTT. Translated, it gives CASSLAVGELNTEAFF.